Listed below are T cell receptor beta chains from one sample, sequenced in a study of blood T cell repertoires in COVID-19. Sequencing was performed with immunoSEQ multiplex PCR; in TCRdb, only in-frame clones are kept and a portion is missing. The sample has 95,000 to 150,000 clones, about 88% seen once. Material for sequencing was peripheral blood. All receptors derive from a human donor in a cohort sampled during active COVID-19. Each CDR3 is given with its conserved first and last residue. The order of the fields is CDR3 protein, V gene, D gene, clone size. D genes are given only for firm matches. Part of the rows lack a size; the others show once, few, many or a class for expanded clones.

CDR3aa: CASSQGLGYEQYF
v_gene: TRBV14
d_gene: -
abundance: -

CDR3aa: CASSSVQSGSYEQYF
v_gene: TRBV7-6
d_gene: -
abundance: -

CDR3aa: CASSDSTGAVVNTEAFF
v_gene: TRBV25-1
d_gene: TRBD1
abundance: once

CDR3aa: CASSWYGTQTYEQYF
v_gene: TRBV11-2
d_gene: -
abundance: once

CDR3aa: CASSSTAGGELFF
v_gene: TRBV5-1
d_gene: -
abundance: -

CDR3aa: CASSYGTGPNEKLFF
v_gene: TRBV6-5
d_gene: TRBD1
abundance: -

CDR3aa: CASSLLRRRGRTGELFF
v_gene: TRBV11-2
d_gene: TRBD2
abundance: -

CDR3aa: CASSLRGMNTEAFF
v_gene: TRBV5-4
d_gene: -
abundance: few

CDR3aa: CASSRAGTVDYEQYF
v_gene: TRBV5-1
d_gene: TRBD1
abundance: -

CDR3aa: CASSRRTGGISRNGELFF
v_gene: TRBV28
d_gene: TRBD1
abundance: once

CDR3aa: CATSDTSGREGGEQFF
v_gene: TRBV24-1
d_gene: TRBD2
abundance: -

CDR3aa: CASSPGHYYEQYF
v_gene: TRBV6-1
d_gene: -
abundance: -

CDR3aa: CASSYSGLRVSSTDTQYF
v_gene: TRBV6-2/TRBV6-3
d_gene: -
abundance: -

CDR3aa: CASRLVQGGTGDRYEQYF
v_gene: TRBV12-2
d_gene: -
abundance: -

CDR3aa: CASSPGTGGPRYYGYTF
v_gene: TRBV4-1
d_gene: TRBD1
abundance: once

CDR3aa: CASSFVGAGAGELFF
v_gene: TRBV7-9
d_gene: -
abundance: once

CDR3aa: CASRFGYEQYF
v_gene: TRBV28
d_gene: -
abundance: once

CDR3aa: CASSLAQTSGNEQFF
v_gene: TRBV4-1
d_gene: TRBD2
abundance: -

CDR3aa: CASSPGLGTDTQYF
v_gene: TRBV6-5
d_gene: TRBD2
abundance: -

CDR3aa: CATGGELNTEAFF
v_gene: TRBV7-6
d_gene: -
abundance: once

CDR3aa: CASSLVVTGSSYEQYF
v_gene: TRBV7-8
d_gene: -
abundance: -

CDR3aa: CASSVRQGTKNIQYF
v_gene: TRBV11-2
d_gene: TRBD1
abundance: -

CDR3aa: CASSERGRNTEAFF
v_gene: TRBV6-1
d_gene: TRBD1
abundance: -

CDR3aa: CASNQRLAGDTQYF
v_gene: TRBV28
d_gene: TRBD2
abundance: -

CDR3aa: CASSLERGTEAFF
v_gene: TRBV7-6
d_gene: -
abundance: few

CDR3aa: CASSGQGNTGELFF
v_gene: TRBV11-3
d_gene: -
abundance: few

CDR3aa: CASTSGGDGEFGNQPQHF
v_gene: TRBV2
d_gene: TRBD1
abundance: -

CDR3aa: CASSFSGRSYEQYF
v_gene: TRBV5-4
d_gene: TRBD2
abundance: -

CDR3aa: CASSFGLNYGYTF
v_gene: TRBV27
d_gene: -
abundance: -

CDR3aa: CASSPLPAGPGANVLTF
v_gene: TRBV18
d_gene: -
abundance: once

CDR3aa: CASSFVGGGNEQYF
v_gene: TRBV5-1
d_gene: -
abundance: -

CDR3aa: CASSRYTSGTYNEQFF
v_gene: TRBV7-2
d_gene: TRBD2
abundance: -

CDR3aa: CASSKAPEQGVPDTQYF
v_gene: TRBV21-1
d_gene: -
abundance: -

CDR3aa: CASSLVDNEQYF
v_gene: TRBV5-4
d_gene: -
abundance: -

CDR3aa: CATSRDPTTSDTQYF
v_gene: TRBV15
d_gene: TRBD2
abundance: -

CDR3aa: CASSLRQGAEQYF
v_gene: TRBV12-3/TRBV12-4
d_gene: -
abundance: -

CDR3aa: CASSPRRSETQYF
v_gene: TRBV7-9
d_gene: -
abundance: -

CDR3aa: CATSRVPLTSGGGETQYF
v_gene: TRBV15
d_gene: TRBD2
abundance: -

CDR3aa: CASSLGRGVNEKLFF
v_gene: TRBV5-6
d_gene: -
abundance: -

CDR3aa: CASSDQFRDRGNYGYTF
v_gene: TRBV9
d_gene: TRBD1
abundance: -

CDR3aa: CASLGNTEAFF
v_gene: TRBV19
d_gene: -
abundance: -

CDR3aa: CASSPIWRDRGLHGYTF
v_gene: TRBV19
d_gene: TRBD1
abundance: -

CDR3aa: CASSQEGGLRSPLHF
v_gene: TRBV4-1
d_gene: -
abundance: -

CDR3aa: CASSHRTDYGYTF
v_gene: TRBV6-5
d_gene: -
abundance: -

CDR3aa: CASSSGQGHYGYTF
v_gene: TRBV5-6
d_gene: TRBD1
abundance: few

CDR3aa: CASSVPGGGGSYEQYF
v_gene: TRBV5-4
d_gene: TRBD2
abundance: -

CDR3aa: CASSPPPLIASGTDTQYF
v_gene: TRBV5-8
d_gene: -
abundance: -

CDR3aa: CASSLDRANTEAFF
v_gene: TRBV5-1
d_gene: -
abundance: -

CDR3aa: CASSGLRSGQPQHF
v_gene: TRBV25-1
d_gene: -
abundance: -

CDR3aa: CASSSMTGYSEQYF
v_gene: TRBV7-9
d_gene: TRBD1
abundance: -

CDR3aa: CAIRGYQGGGGYTF
v_gene: TRBV10-3
d_gene: -
abundance: -